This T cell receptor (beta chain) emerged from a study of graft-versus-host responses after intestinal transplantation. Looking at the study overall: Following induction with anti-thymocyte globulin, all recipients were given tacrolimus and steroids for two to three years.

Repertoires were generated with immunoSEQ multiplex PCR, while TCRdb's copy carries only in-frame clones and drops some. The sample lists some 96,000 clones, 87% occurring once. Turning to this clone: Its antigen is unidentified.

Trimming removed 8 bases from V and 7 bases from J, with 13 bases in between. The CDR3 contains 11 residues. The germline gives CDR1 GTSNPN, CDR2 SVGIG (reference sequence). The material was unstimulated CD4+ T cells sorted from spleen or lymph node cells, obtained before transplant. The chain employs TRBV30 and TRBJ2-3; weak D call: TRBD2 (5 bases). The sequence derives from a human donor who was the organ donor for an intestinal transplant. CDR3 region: CAQEGSHTQYF. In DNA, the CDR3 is TGTGCCCAAGAGGGTTCACATACGCAGTATTTT.